This TCR beta chain was sequenced in a study of T cell responses to AZD1222 COVID-19 vaccine. The CDR3 runs 11 residues. The V gene lost 4 bases and the J gene lost 8 bases, with 9 bases spanning the gap. Looked up from germline, CDR1 is SGDLS and CDR2 is YYNGEE. Regarding this clone: Its antigen is unknown.

Whole-study findings and limits: Spike was spanned by vaccine-associated CD4 TCRs, which were dominant at 160-218 and 743-854.

Using immunoSEQ multiplex PCR, the repertoire was profiled, and TCRdb retains in-frame clones only, with some absent. There are about 130,000 clones in the sample; 85% to 95% occur only once, and around 6.5% lies in the top ten. The chain recombines TRBV9 with TRBJ1-2, with a possible D match to TRBD1 (5 bases). Here the sequenced sample was peripheral blood, taken 28 days after the second AZD1222 dose. This receptor was taken from an adult who received the AZD1222 COVID-19 vaccine. Here the CDR3 reads CASSRTGGYTF. CDR3 coding DNA: TGTGCCAGCAGCCGCACAGGCGGCTACACCTTC.